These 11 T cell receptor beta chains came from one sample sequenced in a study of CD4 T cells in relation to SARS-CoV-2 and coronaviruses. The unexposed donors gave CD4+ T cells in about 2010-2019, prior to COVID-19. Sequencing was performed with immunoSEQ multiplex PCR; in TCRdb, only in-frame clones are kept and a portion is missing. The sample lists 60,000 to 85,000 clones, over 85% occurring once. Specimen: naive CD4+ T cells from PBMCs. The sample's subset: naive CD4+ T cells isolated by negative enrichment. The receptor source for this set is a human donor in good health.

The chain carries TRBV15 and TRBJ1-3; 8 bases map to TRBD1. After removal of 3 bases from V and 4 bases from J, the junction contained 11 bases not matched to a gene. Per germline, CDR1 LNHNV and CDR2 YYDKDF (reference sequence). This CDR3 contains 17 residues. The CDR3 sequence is CATSRDPGRTGGNTIYF. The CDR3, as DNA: TGTGCCACCAGCAGGGATCCGGGTAGGACAGGGGGAAACACCATATATTTT.

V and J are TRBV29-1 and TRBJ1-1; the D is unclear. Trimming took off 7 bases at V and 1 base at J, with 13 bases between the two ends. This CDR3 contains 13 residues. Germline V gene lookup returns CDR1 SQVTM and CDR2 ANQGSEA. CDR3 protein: CSAYDGKNTEAFF. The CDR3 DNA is TGCAGCGCCTATGACGGGAAGAACACTGAAGCTTTCTTT.

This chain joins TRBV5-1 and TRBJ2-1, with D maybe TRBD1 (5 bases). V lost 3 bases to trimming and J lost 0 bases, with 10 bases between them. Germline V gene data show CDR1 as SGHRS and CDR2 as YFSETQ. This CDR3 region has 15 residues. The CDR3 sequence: CASSSDSASYNEQFF. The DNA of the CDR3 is TGCGCCAGCAGCTCTGACAGTGCCTCCTACAATGAGCAGTTCTTC.

In DNA, the CDR3 is TGTGCCAGCAGTGACTCTAGCCGGGGTGCCACTGGGGCCAACGTCCTGACTTTC. Protein product: CASSDSSRGATGANVLTF. The chain carries TRBV6-4 and TRBJ2-6, with D perhaps TRBD2 (5 bases). This CDR3 comprises 18 residues. Per the germline V gene, CDR1 is MRHNA and CDR2 is SNTAGT. V was trimmed by 0 bases and J by 2 bases, leaving 14 bases between them.

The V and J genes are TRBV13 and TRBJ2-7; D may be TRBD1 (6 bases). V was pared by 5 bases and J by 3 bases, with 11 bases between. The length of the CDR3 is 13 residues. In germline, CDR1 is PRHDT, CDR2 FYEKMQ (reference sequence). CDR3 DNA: TGTGCCAGCAGCCATCCACAGGGCTACGAGCAGTACTTC. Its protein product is CASSHPQGYEQYF. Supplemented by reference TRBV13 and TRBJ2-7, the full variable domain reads AAGVIQSPRHLIKEKRETATLKCYPIPRHDTVYWYQQGPGQDPQFLISFYEKMQSDKGSIPDRFSAQQFSDYHSELNMSSLELGDSALYFCASSHPQGYEQYFGPGTRLTVT.

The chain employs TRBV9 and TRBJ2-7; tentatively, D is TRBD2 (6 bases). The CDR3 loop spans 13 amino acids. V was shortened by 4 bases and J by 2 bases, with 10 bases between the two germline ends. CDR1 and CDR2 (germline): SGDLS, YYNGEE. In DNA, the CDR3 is TGTGCCAGCAGCCAAACGGGGGCCTACGAGCAGTACTTC. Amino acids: CASSQTGAYEQYF.

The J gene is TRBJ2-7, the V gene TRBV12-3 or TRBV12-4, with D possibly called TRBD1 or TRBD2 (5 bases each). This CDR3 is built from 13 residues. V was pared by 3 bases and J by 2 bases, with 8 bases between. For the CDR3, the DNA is TGTGCCAGCAGTTTCCAGGGAGCCTACGAGCAGTACTTC. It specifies CASSFQGAYEQYF.

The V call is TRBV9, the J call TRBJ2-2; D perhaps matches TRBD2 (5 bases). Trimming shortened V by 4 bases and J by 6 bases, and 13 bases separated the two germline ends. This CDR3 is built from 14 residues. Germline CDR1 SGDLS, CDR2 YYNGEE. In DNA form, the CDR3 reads TGTGCCAGCAGCCCCCGTGGAGGCGCCGGGGAGCTGTTTTTT. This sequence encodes CASSPRGGAGELFF.

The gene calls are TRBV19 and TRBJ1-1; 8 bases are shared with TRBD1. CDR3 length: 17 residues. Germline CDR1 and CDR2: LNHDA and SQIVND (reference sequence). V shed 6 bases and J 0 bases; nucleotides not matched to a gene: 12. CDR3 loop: CASSGQGFSSMNTEAFF. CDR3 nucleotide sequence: TGTGCCAGTAGCGGACAGGGCTTCTCTTCCATGAACACTGAAGCTTTCTTT.

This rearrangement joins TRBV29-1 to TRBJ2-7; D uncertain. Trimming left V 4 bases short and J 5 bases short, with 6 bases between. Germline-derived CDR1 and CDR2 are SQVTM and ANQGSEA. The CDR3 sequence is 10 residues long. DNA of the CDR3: TGCAGCGTTGGAGATAACGAGCAGTACTTC. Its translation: CSVGDNEQYF.

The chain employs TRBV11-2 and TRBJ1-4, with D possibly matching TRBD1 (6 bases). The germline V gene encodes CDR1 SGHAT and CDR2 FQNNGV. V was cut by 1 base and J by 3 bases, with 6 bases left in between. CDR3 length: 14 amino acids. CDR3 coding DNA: TGTGCCAGCAGCTTAGGGGGGCCTAATGAAAAACTGTTTTTT. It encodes CASSLGGPNEKLFF.